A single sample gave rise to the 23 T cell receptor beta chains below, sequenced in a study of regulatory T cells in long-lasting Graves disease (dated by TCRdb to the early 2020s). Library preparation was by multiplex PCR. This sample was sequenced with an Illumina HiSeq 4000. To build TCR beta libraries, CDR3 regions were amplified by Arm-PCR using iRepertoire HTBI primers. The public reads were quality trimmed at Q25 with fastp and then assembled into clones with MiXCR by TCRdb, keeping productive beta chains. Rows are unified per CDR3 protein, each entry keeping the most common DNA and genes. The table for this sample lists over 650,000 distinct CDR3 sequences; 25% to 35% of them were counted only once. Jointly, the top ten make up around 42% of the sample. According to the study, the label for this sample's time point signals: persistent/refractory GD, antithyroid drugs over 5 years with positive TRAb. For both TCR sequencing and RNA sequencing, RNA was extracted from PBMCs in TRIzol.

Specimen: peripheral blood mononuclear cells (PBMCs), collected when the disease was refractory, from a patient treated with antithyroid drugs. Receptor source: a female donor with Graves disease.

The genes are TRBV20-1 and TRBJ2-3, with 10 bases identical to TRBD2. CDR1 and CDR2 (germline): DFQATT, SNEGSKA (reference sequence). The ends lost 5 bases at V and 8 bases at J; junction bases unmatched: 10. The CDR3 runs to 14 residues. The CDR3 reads CSALGLAVQGTQYF. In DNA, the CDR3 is TGCAGTGCTCTCGGACTAGCGGTTCAGGGTACGCAGTATTTT.

Here the CDR3 DNA reads TGTGCCAGCTCACTAGGCCGGGGCAGGGACACTGAAGCTTTCTTT. Residues: CASSLGRGRDTEAFF. The V and J genes are TRBV3-1 and TRBJ1-1; a possible D gene is TRBD1 (5 bases). Deletions cut 8 bases from V and 3 bases from J, with 19 bases between. Germline CDR1 and CDR2: LGHDT and YNNKEL (reference sequence). The CDR3 is made up of 15 amino acids.

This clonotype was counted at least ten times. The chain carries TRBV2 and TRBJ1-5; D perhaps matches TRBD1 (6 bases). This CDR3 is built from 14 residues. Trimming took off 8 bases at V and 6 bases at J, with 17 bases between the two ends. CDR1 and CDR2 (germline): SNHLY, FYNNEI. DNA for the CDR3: TGTGCCAGCTCCCTAAGGGGGTGGGCTCAGCCCCAGCATTTT. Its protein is CASSLRGWAQPQHF. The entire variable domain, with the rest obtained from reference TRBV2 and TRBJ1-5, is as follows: EPEVTQTPSHQVTQMGQEVILRCVPISNHLYFYWYRQILGQKVEFLVSFYNNEISEKSEIFDDQFSVERPDGSNFTLKIRSTKLEDSAMYFCASSLRGWAQPQHFGDGTRLSIL.

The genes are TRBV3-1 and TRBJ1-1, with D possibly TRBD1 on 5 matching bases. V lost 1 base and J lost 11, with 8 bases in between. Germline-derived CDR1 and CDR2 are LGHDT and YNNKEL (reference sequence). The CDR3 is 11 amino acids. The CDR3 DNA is TGTGCCAGCAGCCAAGCGGGGACGGCTTTCTTT. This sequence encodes CASSQAGTAFF.

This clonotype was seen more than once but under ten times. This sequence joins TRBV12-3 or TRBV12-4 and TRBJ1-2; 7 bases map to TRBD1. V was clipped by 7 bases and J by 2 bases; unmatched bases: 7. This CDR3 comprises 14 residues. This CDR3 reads CASTRQGENYGYTF. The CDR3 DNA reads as TGTGCCAGCACCAGACAGGGCGAAAACTATGGCTACACCTTC.

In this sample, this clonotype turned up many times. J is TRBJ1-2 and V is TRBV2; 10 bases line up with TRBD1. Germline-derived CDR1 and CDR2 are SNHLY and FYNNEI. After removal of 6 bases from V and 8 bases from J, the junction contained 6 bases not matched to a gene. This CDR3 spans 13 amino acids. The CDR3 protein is CASRQTGGAGYTF. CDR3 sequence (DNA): TGTGCCAGCAGGCAGACAGGGGGCGCGGGCTACACCTTC.

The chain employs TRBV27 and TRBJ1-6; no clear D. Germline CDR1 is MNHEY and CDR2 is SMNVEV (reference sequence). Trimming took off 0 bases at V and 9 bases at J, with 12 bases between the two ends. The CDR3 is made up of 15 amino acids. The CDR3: CASSLSGEIGSPLHF. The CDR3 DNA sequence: TGTGCCAGCAGTTTATCCGGGGAAATAGGTTCACCCCTCCACTTT.

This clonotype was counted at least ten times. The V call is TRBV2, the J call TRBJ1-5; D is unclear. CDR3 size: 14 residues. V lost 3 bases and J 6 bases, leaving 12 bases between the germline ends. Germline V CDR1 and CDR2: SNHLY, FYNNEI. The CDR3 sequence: CASSEEGSRQPQHF. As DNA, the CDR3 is TGTGCCAGCAGTGAGGAGGGATCGCGTCAGCCCCAGCATTTT. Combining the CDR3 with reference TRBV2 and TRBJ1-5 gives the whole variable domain EPEVTQTPSHQVTQMGQEVILRCVPISNHLYFYWYRQILGQKVEFLVSFYNNEISEKSEIFDDQFSVERPDGSNFTLKIRSTKLEDSAMYFCASSEEGSRQPQHFGDGTRLSIL.

The CDR3 loop is CSAMMTSSYEQYF. The CDR3 DNA reads as TGCAGTGCCATGATGACCTCCTCCTACGAGCAGTACTTC. The V gene is TRBV20-1, the J gene TRBJ2-7; D unresolved. The V gene's germline CDR1 is DFQATT and CDR2 SNEGSKA (reference sequence). This CDR3 is built from 13 residues. With 6 bases removed from V and 0 bases from J, the gap between germline ends came to 12 bases.

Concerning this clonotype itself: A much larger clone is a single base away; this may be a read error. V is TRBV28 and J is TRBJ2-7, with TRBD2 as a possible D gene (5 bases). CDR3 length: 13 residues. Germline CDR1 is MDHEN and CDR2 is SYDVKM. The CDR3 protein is CASSSSLRGGCTF. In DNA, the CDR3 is TGTGCCAGCAGTTCGAGCTTACGGGGTGGCTGCACCTTC.

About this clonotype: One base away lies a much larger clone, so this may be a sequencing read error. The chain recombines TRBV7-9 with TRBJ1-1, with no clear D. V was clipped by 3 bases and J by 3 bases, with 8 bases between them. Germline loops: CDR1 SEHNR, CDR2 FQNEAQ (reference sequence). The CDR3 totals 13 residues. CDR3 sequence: CASSFFFDTEAFF. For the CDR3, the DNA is TGTGCCAGCAGCTTCTTCTTTGACACTGAAGCTTTCTTT.

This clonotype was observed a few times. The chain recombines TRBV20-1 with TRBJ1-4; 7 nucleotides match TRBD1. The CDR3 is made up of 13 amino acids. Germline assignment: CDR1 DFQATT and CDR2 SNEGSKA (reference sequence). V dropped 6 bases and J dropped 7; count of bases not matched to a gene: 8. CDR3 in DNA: TGCAGTGCGTTACAGGGGAAGGGTGAAAAACTGTTTTTT. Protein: CSALQGKGEKLFF.

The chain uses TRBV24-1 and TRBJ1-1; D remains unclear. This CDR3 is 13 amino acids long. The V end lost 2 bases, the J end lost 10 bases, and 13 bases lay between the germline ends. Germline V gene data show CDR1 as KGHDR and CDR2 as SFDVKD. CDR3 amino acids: CATSDSRAPRAFF. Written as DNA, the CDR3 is TGTGCCACCAGTGATTCCCGGGCCCCGCGAGCTTTCTTT.

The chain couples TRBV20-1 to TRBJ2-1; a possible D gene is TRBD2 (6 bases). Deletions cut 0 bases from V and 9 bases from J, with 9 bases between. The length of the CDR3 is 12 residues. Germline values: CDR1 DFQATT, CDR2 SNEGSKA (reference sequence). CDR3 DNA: TGCAGTGCTAGAGAAACCGGGAGTGAGCAGTTCTTC. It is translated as CSARETGSEQFF.

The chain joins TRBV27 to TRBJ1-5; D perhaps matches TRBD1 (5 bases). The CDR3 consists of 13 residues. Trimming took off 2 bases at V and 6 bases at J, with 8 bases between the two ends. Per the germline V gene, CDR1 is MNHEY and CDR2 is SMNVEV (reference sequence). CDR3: CASSLGGTQPQHF. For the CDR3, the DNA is TGTGCCAGCAGTTTAGGGGGGACTCAGCCCCAGCATTTT.

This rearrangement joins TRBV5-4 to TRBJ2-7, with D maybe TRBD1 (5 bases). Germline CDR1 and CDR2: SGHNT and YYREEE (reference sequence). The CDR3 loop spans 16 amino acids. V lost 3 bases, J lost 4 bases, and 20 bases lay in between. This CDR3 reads CASSSLQGKGGYEQYF. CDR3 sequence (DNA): TGTGCCAGCAGCTCGCTTCAGGGAAAGGGTGGTTACGAGCAGTACTTC.

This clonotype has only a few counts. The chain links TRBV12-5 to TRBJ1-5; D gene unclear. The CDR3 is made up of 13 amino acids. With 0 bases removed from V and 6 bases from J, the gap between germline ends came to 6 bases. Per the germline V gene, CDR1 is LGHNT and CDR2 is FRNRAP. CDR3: CASGLVYGQPQHF. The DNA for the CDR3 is TGTGCTAGTGGTTTGGTATATGGTCAGCCCCAGCATTTT.

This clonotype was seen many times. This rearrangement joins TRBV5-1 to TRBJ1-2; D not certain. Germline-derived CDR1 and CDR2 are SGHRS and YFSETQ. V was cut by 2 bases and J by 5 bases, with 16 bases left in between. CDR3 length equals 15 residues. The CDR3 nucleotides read TGCGCCAGCAGCTTTGCGGACTCGATGGAGTATGGCTACACCTTC. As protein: CASSFADSMEYGYTF. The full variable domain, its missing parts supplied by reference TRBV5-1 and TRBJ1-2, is KAGVTQTPRYLIKTRGQQVTLSCSPISGHRSVSWYQQTPGQGLQFLFEYFSETQRNKGNFPGRFSGRQFSNSRSEMNVSTLELGDSALYLCASSFADSMEYGYTFGSGTRLTVV.

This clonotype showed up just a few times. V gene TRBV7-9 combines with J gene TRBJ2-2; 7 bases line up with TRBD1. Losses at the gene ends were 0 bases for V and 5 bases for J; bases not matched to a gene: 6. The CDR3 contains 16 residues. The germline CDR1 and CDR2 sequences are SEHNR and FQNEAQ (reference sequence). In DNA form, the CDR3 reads TGTGCCAGCAGCTTAGCGCTTGCAGGGGGAACCGGGGAGCTGTTTTTT. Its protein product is CASSLALAGGTGELFF. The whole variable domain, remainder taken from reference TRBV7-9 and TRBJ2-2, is DTGVSQNPRHKITKRGQNVTFRCDPISEHNRLYWYRQTLGQGPEFLTYFQNEAQLEKSRLLSDRFSAERPKGSFSTLEIQRTEQGDSAMYLCASSLALAGGTGELFFGEGSRLTVL.

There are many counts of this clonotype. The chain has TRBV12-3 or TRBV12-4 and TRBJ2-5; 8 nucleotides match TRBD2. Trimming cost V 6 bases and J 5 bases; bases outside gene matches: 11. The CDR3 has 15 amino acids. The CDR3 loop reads CASSTTLSGSETQYF. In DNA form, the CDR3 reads TGTGCCAGCAGCACTACCCTCAGCGGGAGCGAGACCCAGTACTTC.

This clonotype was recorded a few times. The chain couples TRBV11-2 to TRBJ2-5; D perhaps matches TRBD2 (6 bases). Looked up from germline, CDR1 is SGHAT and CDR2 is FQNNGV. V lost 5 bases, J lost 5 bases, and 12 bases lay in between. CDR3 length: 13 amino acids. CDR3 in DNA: TGTGCCAGCAGCCCGCCGGCGGGGGAGACCCAGTACTTC. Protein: CASSPPAGETQYF.

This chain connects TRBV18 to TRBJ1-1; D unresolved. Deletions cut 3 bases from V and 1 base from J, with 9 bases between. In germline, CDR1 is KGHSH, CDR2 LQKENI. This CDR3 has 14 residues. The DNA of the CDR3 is TGTGCCAGCTCACCCCCGAACGGGAACACTGAAGCTTTCTTT. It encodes CASSPPNGNTEAFF.

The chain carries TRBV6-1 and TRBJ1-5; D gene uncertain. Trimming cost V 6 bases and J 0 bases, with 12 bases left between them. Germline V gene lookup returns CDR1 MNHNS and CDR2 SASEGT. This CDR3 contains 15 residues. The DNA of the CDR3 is TGTGCCAGCAGCGAACAGTCTTATAGCAATCAGCCCCAGCATTTT. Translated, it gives CASSEQSYSNQPQHF.